These 19 T cell receptor beta chains were all obtained from the same sample, sequenced in a study of PD-1 blockade in classical Hodgkin lymphoma. Relapse was seen in all patients after autologous stem cell transplantation, and brentuximab vedotin exposure was variable. The repertoire was sequenced with immunoSEQ multiplex PCR; TCRdb's copy has only in-frame clones and lacks some. The sample gives fewer than 110,000 clones, more than 85% of which show up once; about 7.1% is in the top ten. The sample was peripheral blood mononuclear cells (PBMCs), taken before the second cycle of nivolumab. Source of these receptors: a human donor with classical Hodgkin lymphoma.

This clone was seen more than once but under ten times. This rearrangement joins TRBV30 to TRBJ1-1; no definite D call. Germline assignment: CDR1 GTSNPN and CDR2 SVGIG (reference sequence). The CDR3 extends over 12 amino acids. The ends were cut back, 4 bases at V and 5 bases at J, with 11 bases in the middle. In DNA, the CDR3 is TGTGCCTGGATGCAGGTCGAAACTGAAGCTTTCTTT. Translation: CAWMQVETEAFF. Looking up the rest from reference TRBV30 and TRBJ1-1 gives the full variable domain: SQTIHQWPATLVQPVGSPLSLECTVEGTSNPNLYWYRQAAGRGLQLLFYSVGIGQISSEVPQNLSASRPQDRQFILSSKKLLLSDSGFYLCAWMQVETEAFFGQGTRLTVV.

The CDR3 reads CASKRAGGPTGELFF. Here the CDR3 DNA reads TGCGCCAGCAAGAGAGCGGGGGGCCCCACCGGGGAGCTGTTTTTT. The genes are TRBV10-1 and TRBJ2-2; 9 nucleotides line up with TRBD2. J was trimmed by 4 bases and V by 7 bases; bases with no gene match: 7. Germline values: CDR1 WNHNN, CDR2 SYGVQD (reference sequence). The CDR3 runs 15 residues.

On this clone: In the same sample, other DNA sequences code for this CDR3. The chain joins TRBV6-5 to TRBJ2-3; D might be TRBD1 or TRBD2, each matching 5 bases. Looked up from germline, CDR1 is MNHEY and CDR2 is SVGAGI. Trimming removed 2 bases at V and 0 bases at J, with 6 bases between. The CDR3 is made up of 14 amino acids. The CDR3 here is CASSYGGSTDTQYF. CDR3 DNA: TGTGCCAGCAGTTACGGGGGAAGCACAGATACGCAGTATTTT.

The rearrangement links TRBV29-1 to TRBJ2-1; no definite D call. Germline CDR1 SQVTM, CDR2 ANQGSEA. This CDR3 has 14 amino acids. The V and J ends lost 5 bases and 0 bases respectively, with 11 bases between them. CDR3 protein: CSVPALTSYNEQFF. Written as DNA, the CDR3 is TGCAGCGTTCCCGCCCTTACCTCCTACAATGAGCAGTTCTTC.

This clone was recorded only once. The chain has TRBV28 and TRBJ1-2; D ambiguous. The V gene's germline CDR1 is MDHEN and CDR2 SYDVKM. V dropped 5 bases and J dropped 3 bases, with 7 bases sitting between them. This CDR3 spans 12 amino acids. The CDR3 nucleotides read TGTGCCAGCAGTCGACTTTACTATGGCTACACCTTC. It yields the protein CASSRLYYGYTF.

The chain carries TRBV4-2 and TRBJ1-2; D remains unclear. V lost 6 bases, J lost 3 bases, and 17 bases lay in between. Germline V gives CDR1 LGHNA, CDR2 YNFKEQ. The CDR3 extends over 15 amino acids. The CDR3 DNA reads as TGTGCCAGCAGGGCCCCTAGGAGGGAAGACTATGGCTACACCTTC. Its protein product is CASRAPRREDYGYTF.

This chain links TRBV29-1 with TRBJ1-2; D perhaps matches TRBD1 (6 bases). CDR1 and CDR2 (germline): SQVTM, ANQGSEA. The V end was cut by 3 bases, the J end by 3 bases, with 17 bases between. The CDR3 totals 15 residues. The CDR3 here is CSVDRAAGADYGYTF. CDR3 coding DNA: TGCAGCGTTGATAGGGCGGCGGGGGCCGACTATGGCTACACCTTC.

The chain uses TRBV5-1 and TRBJ2-1, with no clear D. The CDR3 runs 14 residues. V was shortened by 4 bases and J by 2 bases, with 10 bases between the two germline ends. CDR1 is SGHRS and CDR2 is YFSETQ in the germline V gene. The CDR3 region has the DNA TGCGCCAGCAGCATGGTGACAACCTACAATGAGCAGTTCTTC. Its protein is CASSMVTTYNEQFF.

The chain recombines TRBV19 with TRBJ1-2, with a weak D call TRBD1 (5 bases). The CDR3 spans 15 residues. CDR1 is LNHDA and CDR2 is SQIVND in the germline V gene (reference sequence). Trimming stripped 6 bases from V and 4 bases from J, with 18 bases between. Here the CDR3 reads CASRGLNERTYGYTF. The CDR3 nucleotides are TGTGCCAGTAGGGGGCTTAACGAGCGGACCTATGGCTACACCTTC.

This sequence joins TRBV7-2 and TRBJ2-7, with a possible D match to TRBD1 (5 bases). Looked up from germline, CDR1 is SGHTA and CDR2 is FQGNSA. This CDR3 is built from 14 residues. Trimming took 0 bases from V and 3 from J, leaving 9 bases between them. CDR3 sequence: CASSLAGQNYEQYF. The CDR3 coding sequence is TGTGCCAGCAGCTTAGCAGGACAAAACTACGAGCAGTACTTC. Looking up the rest from reference TRBV7-2 and TRBJ2-7 gives the full variable domain: GAGVSQSPSNKVTEKGKDVELRCDPISGHTALYWYRQSLGQGLEFLIYFQGNSAPDKSGLPSDRFSAERTGGSVSTLTIQRTQQEDSAVYLCASSLAGQNYEQYFGPGTRLTVT.

The chain recombines TRBV7-2 with TRBJ2-1; the D gene is possibly TRBD2 (5 bases). Germline values: CDR1 SGHTA, CDR2 FQGNSA. V shed 1 base and J shed 4 bases, with 14 bases lying between them. The CDR3 runs to 16 residues. The CDR3: CASSLGDWRLYNEQFF. The CDR3 bases are TGTGCCAGCAGCTTAGGTGACTGGAGGCTTTACAATGAGCAGTTCTTC.

V usage is TRBV7-8 and J usage is TRBJ2-6; 8 bases map to TRBD1. The V gene's germline CDR1 is SGHVS and CDR2 FQNEAQ. This CDR3 has 16 residues. The V and J ends lost 5 bases and 1 base, in that order; junction bases with no gene match: 4. CDR3 residues: CASSATGVSGANVLTF. In DNA form, the CDR3 reads TGTGCCAGCAGCGCGACAGGGGTGTCTGGGGCCAACGTCCTGACTTTC.

The rearrangement links TRBV29-1 to TRBJ2-2; D gene ambiguous. Trimming stripped 6 bases from V and 4 bases from J, with 15 bases between. Germline values: CDR1 SQVTM, CDR2 ANQGSEA. This CDR3 spans 14 amino acids. The CDR3 nucleotides read TGCAGCGTGGATAGCCCTCAGCGCACCGGGGAGCTGTTTTTT. This encodes CSVDSPQRTGELFF.

The CDR3 DNA reads as TGTGCCAGCAGTTACTCGGGGGGAAATCAGCCCCAGCATTTT. As protein: CASSYSGGNQPQHF. The chain joins TRBV6-6 to TRBJ1-5, with D perhaps matching TRBD1 (5 bases). The CDR3 has 14 amino acids. Trimming shortened V by 0 bases and J by 4 bases, and 7 bases separated the two germline ends. Germline V gives CDR1 MNHNY, CDR2 SVGAGI (reference sequence).

The V and J genes are TRBV7-6 and TRBJ1-2; maybe TRBD1 (6 bases). Germline V gene lookup returns CDR1 SGHVS and CDR2 FNYEAQ. V dropped 2 bases and J dropped 4 bases, with 11 bases sitting between them. This CDR3 spans 14 amino acids. CDR3 amino acids: CASSLSEGVYGYTF. In nucleotides, the CDR3 is TGTGCCAGCAGCTTAAGTGAGGGGGTCTATGGCTACACCTTC.

The chain recombines TRBV7-2 with TRBJ1-1; D might be TRBD1 (5 bases). CDR3 length equals 15 residues. Trimming left V 3 bases short and J 2 bases short, with 13 bases between. Per germline, CDR1 SGHTA and CDR2 FQGNSA. DNA for the CDR3: TGTGCCAGCAGCTTCGTACCGACAGTCAACACTGAAGCTTTCTTT. The encoded protein is CASSFVPTVNTEAFF.

This clone has only one observation. The rearrangement uses TRBV5-4 and TRBJ2-5; D not resolved. Per germline, CDR1 SGHNT and CDR2 YYREEE (reference sequence). This CDR3 region has 13 residues. V was trimmed by 7 bases and J by 0 bases, leaving 10 bases between them. The CDR3 DNA reads as TGTGCCAGCTCTAGGTATAACCAAGAGACCCAGTACTTC. Protein product: CASSRYNQETQYF.

This chain uses TRBV4-1 with TRBJ2-4, with TRBD2 as a possible D gene (6 bases). The CDR3 is made up of 17 amino acids. Trimming pared 0 bases from V and 1 base from J, leaving 13 bases between. Germline-derived CDR1 and CDR2 are MGHRA and YSYEKL. CDR3 loop: CASSQEGLGSAKNIQYF. The CDR3 region has the DNA TGCGCCAGCAGCCAAGAGGGACTGGGTTCGGCCAAAAACATTCAGTACTTC.

J is TRBJ2-7 and V is TRBV19, with D perhaps being TRBD1 or TRBD2 (5 bases each). The CDR3 loop spans 15 amino acids. Per the germline V gene, CDR1 is LNHDA and CDR2 is SQIVND (reference sequence). The ends were cut back, 3 bases at V and 0 bases at J, with 12 bases in the middle. The CDR3: CASSIVGGSSYEQYF. CDR3 DNA sequence: TGTGCCAGTAGTATTGTTGGGGGAAGCTCCTACGAGCAGTACTTC.